This T cell receptor (beta chain) came from a study of early T cells in non-severe SARS-CoV-2 infection. Turning to the study itself: The sequenced material was bulk RNA from unsorted whole blood, and its chains were unpaired.

cDNA molecules, individually, were tagged with unique molecular identifiers. One entry per CDR3 protein results from TCRdb running MiXCR on the 5' RACE reads. The table lists roughly 47,000 distinct CDR3 sequences, less than 30% of them singletons, with just over 4.5% in the top ten. CDR1 SNHLY and CDR2 FYNNEI come from the germline V gene. Trimming shortened V by 3 bases and J by 10 bases, and 10 bases separated the two germline ends. This CDR3 has 12 residues. This TCR came from an adult who was a healthcare worker with PCR-confirmed SARS-CoV-2 infection or an uninfected control (not recorded which). The chain employs TRBV2 and TRBJ2-1; D is undetermined. The sequencing here drew on whole blood, taken at baseline. CDR3 protein: CASSDYSAEQFF. The CDR3 coding sequence is TGTGCCAGCAGTGACTACTCAGCCGAGCAGTTCTTC.